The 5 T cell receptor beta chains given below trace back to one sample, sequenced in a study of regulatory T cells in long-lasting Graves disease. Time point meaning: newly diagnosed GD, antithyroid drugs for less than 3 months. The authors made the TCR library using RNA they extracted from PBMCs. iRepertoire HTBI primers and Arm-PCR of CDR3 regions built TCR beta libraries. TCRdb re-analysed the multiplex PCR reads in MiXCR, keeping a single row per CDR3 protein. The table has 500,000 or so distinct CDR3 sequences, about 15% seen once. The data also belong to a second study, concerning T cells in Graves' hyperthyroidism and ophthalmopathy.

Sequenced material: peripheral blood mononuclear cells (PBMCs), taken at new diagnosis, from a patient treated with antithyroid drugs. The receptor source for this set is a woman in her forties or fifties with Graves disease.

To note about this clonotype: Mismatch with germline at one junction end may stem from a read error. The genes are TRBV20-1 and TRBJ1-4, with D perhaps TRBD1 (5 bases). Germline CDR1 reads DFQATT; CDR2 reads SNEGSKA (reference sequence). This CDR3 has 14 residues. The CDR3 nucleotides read TGCAGTGCTACAGGGTCCTCAACTAATGAAAAACCGTTTTTT. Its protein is CSATGSSTNEKPFF.

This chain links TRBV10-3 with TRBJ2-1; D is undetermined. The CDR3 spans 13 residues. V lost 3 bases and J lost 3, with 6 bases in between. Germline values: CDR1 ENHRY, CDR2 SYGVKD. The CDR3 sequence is CAISDGDYNEQFF. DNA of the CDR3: TGTGCCATCAGTGATGGGGACTACAATGAGCAGTTCTTC.

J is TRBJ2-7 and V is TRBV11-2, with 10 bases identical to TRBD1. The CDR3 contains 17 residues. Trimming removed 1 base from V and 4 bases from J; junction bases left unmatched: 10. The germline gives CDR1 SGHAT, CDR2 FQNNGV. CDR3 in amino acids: CASSLVMGQGTSYEQYF. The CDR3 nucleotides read TGTGCCAGCAGCTTAGTGATGGGACAGGGGACCTCTTACGAGCAGTACTTC.

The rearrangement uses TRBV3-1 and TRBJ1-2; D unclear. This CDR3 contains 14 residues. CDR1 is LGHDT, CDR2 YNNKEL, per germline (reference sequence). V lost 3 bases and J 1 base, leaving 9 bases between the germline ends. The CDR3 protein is CASSQDPSNYGYTF. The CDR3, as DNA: TGTGCCAGCAGCCAGGACCCAAGTAACTATGGCTACACCTTC.

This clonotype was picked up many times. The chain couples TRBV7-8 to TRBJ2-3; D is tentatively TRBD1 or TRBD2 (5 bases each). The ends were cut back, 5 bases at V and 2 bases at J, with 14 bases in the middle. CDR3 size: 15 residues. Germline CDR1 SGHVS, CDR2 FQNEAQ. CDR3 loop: CASSENVGPTDTQYF. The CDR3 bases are TGTGCCAGCAGCGAGAACGTGGGACCCACAGATACGCAGTATTTT.